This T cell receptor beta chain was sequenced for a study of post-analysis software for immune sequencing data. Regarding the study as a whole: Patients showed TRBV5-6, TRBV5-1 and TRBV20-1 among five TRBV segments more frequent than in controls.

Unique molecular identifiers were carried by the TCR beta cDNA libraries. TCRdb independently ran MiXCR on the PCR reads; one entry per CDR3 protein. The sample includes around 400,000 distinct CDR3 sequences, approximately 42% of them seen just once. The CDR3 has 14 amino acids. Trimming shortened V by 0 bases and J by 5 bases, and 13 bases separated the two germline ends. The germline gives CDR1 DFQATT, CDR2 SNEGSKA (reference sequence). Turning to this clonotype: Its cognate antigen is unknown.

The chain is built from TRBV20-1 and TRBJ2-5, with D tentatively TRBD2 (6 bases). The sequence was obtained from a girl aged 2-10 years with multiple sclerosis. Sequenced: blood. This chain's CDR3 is CSARDLGGVETQYF. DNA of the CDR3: TGCAGTGCTAGAGATCTGGGGGGAGTCGAGACCCAGTACTTC.